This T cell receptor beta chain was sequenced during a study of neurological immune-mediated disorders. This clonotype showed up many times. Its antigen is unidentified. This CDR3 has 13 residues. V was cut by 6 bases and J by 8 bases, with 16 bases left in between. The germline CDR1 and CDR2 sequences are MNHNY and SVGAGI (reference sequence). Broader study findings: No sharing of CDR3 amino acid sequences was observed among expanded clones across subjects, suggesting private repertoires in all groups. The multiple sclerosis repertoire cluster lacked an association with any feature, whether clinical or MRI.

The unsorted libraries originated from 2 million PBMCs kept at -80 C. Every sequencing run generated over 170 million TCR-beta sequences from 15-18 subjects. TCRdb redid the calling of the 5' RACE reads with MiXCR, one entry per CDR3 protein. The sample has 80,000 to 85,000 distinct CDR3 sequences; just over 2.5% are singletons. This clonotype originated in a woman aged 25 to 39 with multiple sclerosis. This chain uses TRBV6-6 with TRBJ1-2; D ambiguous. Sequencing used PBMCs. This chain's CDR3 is CASRLTSEGGYTF. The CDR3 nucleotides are TGTGCCAGCAGACTGACATCGGAGGGCGGCTACACCTTC.